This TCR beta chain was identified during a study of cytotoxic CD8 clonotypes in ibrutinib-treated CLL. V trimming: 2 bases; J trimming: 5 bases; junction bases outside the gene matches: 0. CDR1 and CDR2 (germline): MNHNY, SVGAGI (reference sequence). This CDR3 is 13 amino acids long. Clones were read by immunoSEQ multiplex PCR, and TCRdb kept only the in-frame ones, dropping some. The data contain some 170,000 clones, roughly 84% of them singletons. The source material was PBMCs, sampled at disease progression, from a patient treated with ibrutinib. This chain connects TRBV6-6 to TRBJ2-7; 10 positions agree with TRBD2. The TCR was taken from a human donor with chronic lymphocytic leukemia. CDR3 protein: CASSYGTSDEQYF. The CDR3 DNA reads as TGTGCCAGCAGTTACGGGACTAGCGACGAGCAGTACTTC.